This T cell receptor (beta chain) was captured by sequencing in a study of spatial heterogeneity in lung cancer. Study results and limitations: The appearance of ubiquitous expanded tumor TCRs in blood was greater at resection than follow-up.

MiXCR was run by TCRdb on the 5' RACE reads, yielding one entry per CDR3 protein. The sample has fewer than 55,000 distinct CDR3 sequences, roughly 7.6% seen once. The V and J ends lost 3 bases and 4 bases respectively, with 15 bases between them. This CDR3 is built from 15 residues. Per germline, CDR1 WSHSY and CDR2 SAAADI. Time point specified: sample taken at primary tumor resection. Material for sequencing was whole RNA from tumor, nontumor lung or frozen PBMC, left unsorted. Samples were donated by 72 untreated early-stage non-small cell lung cancer patients. This clonotype was recorded at least ten times. Its antigen is unknown.

The chain combines TRBV10-2 with TRBJ1-1; D may be TRBD1 (5 bases). Specimen: PBMCs, collected at surgery. The source is a female donor with early-stage non-small cell lung cancer. The chain's CDR3 is CASSDGALIATEAFF. Written as DNA, the CDR3 is TGCGCCAGCAGTGACGGGGCGCTGATCGCCACTGAAGCTTTCTTT.